This TCR beta chain was captured by sequencing in a study of control samples from healthy donors and cancer patients. Here immunoSEQ multiplex PCR was the method, and the copy in TCRdb shows in-frame clones only, minus some. This sample has a few hundred thousand clones, with 90% found just once. The CDR3 runs to 14 residues. Trimming at V came to 7 bases and at J to 4 bases, leaving 5 bases not matched to a gene. CDR1 and CDR2 (germline): SEHNR, FQNEAQ (reference sequence). The receptor's source is a man aged 35 to 55 with head and neck cancer. Sequenced material: PBMCs. This chain joins TRBV7-9 and TRBJ2-7; 12 bases fit TRBD2. The DNA for the CDR3 is TGTGCCAGCACCTCCGGGACTAGCGGGTACGAGCAGTACTTC. As protein: CASTSGTSGYEQYF.